This is a list of T cell receptor beta chains from one sample in a study of blood T cell repertoires in COVID-19. Profiling relied on immunoSEQ multiplex PCR, and the TCRdb table lists in-frame clones only, not all of them. The repertoire has hundreds of thousands of clones, roughly 80% of them found once; the top ten carry less than 5.5%. Sequencing was carried out using PBMCs or T cells enriched from blood (not recorded which). The receptors were gathered from a man aged 40-49 years who had been exposed to COVID-19. CDR3s include the opening cysteine and the closing phenylalanine or tryptophan. A D gene is named only where the DNA matches it firmly.

J gene	CDR3 length	V gene	D gene	CDR3 protein	CDR3 DNA
TRBJ2-7	13	TRBV2	-	CASSTRESGEQYF	TGTGCCAGCAGCACCAGGGAATCGGGCGAGCAGTACTTC
TRBJ1-4	16	TRBV19	-	CASSQISRIFSEKLFF	TGTGCCAGTAGCCAGATCTCTAGAATCTTCAGTGAAAAACTGTTTTTT
TRBJ1-1	14	TRBV6-2/TRBV6-3	-	CASSFTEAGTEAFF	TGTGCCAGCAGTTTCACCGAGGCGGGCACTGAAGCTTTCTTT
TRBJ2-7	14	TRBV28	TRBD1	CASFRTGSSYEQYF	TGTGCCAGCTTTCGGACAGGGAGCTCCTACGAGCAGTACTTC
TRBJ1-2	15	TRBV7-9	TRBD1	CASSLGTGRDYGYTF	TGTGCCAGCAGCTTGGGGACAGGGAGGGACTATGGCTACACCTTC
TRBJ2-1	15	TRBV2	TRBD1	CASLWAGQGIDEQFF	TGTGCCAGCCTCTGGGCGGGACAGGGGATAGATGAGCAGTTCTTC
TRBJ2-7	15	TRBV27	TRBD1	CASSLQRQGYYEQYF	TGTGCCAGCAGTTTGCAGAGACAGGGGTACTACGAGCAGTACTTC
TRBJ1-6	15	TRBV7-9	TRBD1	CASSLVTGVGSPLHF	TGTGCCAGCAGCTTAGTCACAGGGGTCGGCTCACCCCTCCACTTT
TRBJ2-3	17	TRBV7-3	TRBD2	CASSPGLAGGTTDTQYF	TGTGCCAGCAGCCCAGGACTAGCGGGAGGGACCACAGATACGCAGTATTTT
TRBJ2-1	15	TRBV4-2	-	CASSQTAAAYNEQFF	TGTGCCAGCAGCCAGACTGCAGCGGCGTACAATGAGCAGTTCTTC